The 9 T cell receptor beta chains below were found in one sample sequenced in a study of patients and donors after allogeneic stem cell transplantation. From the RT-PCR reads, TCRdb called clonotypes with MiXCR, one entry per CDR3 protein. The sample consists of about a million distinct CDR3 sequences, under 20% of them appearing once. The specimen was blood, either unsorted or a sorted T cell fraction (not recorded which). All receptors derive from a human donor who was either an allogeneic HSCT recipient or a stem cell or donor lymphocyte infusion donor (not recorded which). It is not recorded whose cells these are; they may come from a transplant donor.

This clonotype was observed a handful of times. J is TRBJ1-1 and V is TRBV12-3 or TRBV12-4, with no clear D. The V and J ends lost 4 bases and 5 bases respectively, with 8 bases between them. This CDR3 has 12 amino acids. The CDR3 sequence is CASSYRETEAFF. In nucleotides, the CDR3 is TGTGCCAGCAGTTACCGAGAGACTGAAGCTTTCTTT.

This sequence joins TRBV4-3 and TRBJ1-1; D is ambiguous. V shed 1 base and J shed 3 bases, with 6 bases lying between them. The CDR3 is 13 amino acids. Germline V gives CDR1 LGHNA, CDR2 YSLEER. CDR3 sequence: CASSQAWDTEAFF. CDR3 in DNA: TGCGCCAGCAGCCAAGCGTGGGACACTGAAGCTTTCTTT.

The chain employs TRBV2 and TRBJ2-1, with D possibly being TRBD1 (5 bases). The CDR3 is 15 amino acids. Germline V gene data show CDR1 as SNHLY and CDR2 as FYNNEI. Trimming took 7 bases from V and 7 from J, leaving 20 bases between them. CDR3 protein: CASKGMAANMNEQFF. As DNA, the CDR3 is TGTGCCAGCAAGGGGATGGCGGCCAATATGAATGAGCAGTTCTTC.

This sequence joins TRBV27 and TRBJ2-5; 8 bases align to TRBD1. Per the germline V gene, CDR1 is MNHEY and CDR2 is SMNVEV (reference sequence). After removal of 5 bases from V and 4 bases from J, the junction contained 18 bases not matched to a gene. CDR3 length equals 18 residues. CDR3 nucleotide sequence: TGTGCCAGCAGTCTCCACACCCCAAGGGGCAGGGGGCCAGAGACCCAGTACTTC. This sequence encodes CASSLHTPRGRGPETQYF.

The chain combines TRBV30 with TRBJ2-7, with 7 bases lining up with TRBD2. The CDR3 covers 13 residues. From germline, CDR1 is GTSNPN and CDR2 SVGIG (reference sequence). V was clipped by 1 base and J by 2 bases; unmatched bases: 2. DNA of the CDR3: TGTGCCTGGAGTGCTAGCGGCGCCTACGAGCAGTACTTC. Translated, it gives CAWSASGAYEQYF.

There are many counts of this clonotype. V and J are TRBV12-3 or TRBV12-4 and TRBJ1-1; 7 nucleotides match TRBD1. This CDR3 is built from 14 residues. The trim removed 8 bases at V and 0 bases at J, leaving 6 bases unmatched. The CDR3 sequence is CASLNRGLNTEAFF. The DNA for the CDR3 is TGTGCCAGCCTCAACAGGGGCCTGAACACTGAAGCTTTCTTT.

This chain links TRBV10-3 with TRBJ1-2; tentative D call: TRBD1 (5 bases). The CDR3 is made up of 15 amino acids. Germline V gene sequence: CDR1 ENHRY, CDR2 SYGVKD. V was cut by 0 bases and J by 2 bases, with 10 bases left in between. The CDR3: CAISESIRGNYGYTF. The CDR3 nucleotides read TGTGCCATCAGTGAGTCGATTAGGGGCAACTATGGCTACACCTTC.

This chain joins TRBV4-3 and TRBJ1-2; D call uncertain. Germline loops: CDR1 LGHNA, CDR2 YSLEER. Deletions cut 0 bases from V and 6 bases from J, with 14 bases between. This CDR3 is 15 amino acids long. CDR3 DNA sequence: TGCGCCAGCAGCCAAGAATACAGATTACCGCATGGCTACACCTTC. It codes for CASSQEYRLPHGYTF.

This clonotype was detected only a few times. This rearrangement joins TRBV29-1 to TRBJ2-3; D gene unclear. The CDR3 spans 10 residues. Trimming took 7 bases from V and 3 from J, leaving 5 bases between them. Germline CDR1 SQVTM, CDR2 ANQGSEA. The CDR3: CSGETDTQYF. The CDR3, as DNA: TGCAGCGGAGAAACAGATACGCAGTATTTT.